This passage covers 18 T cell receptor beta chains from one sample sequenced in a study of regulatory T cells in long-lasting Graves disease. As to time point: newly diagnosed GD, antithyroid drugs for less than 3 months. Construction of the TCR library relied on RNA isolated from PBMCs. Both iRepertoire HTBI primers and Arm-PCR of CDR3 regions were used to build the TCR beta libraries. Each CDR3 protein gets one entry after TCRdb re-called the multiplex PCR reads with MiXCR. This table holds around 460,000 distinct CDR3 sequences, approximately 14% found once. This sample also appeared in a second study, on T cells in Graves' hyperthyroidism and ophthalmopathy.

The sample in question was peripheral blood mononuclear cells (PBMCs), obtained at new diagnosis, from a patient treated with antithyroid drugs. The source is a woman between 50 and 59 years old with Graves disease.

This rearrangement joins TRBV6-1 to TRBJ2-1; perhaps TRBD2 as D (6 bases). The CDR3 consists of 14 residues. V was clipped by 6 bases and J by 5 bases, with 14 bases between them. Per germline, CDR1 MNHNS and CDR2 SASEGT. The CDR3 DNA reads TGTGCCAGCAGACGGGTCGGGAGAAACAATGAGCAGTTCTTC. It translates to CASRRVGRNNEQFF.

The V gene is TRBV6-1, the J gene TRBJ1-5; unclear D gene. Germline V gene data show CDR1 as MNHNS and CDR2 as SASEGT. Trimming cost V 6 bases and J 3 bases, with 9 bases left between them. The CDR3 covers 13 residues. CDR3 amino acids: CASRVGNNQPQHF. Here the CDR3 DNA reads TGTGCCAGCAGGGTGGGGAACAATCAGCCCCAGCATTTT.

The chain carries TRBV27 and TRBJ2-1; 7 positions agree with TRBD2. CDR3 length: 14 residues. With 8 bases clipped from V and 8 bases from J, the junction kept 12 bases outside the gene matches. CDR1 and CDR2 from the germline V gene are MNHEY and SMNVEV (reference sequence). The CDR3 reads CASPSGLAEDEQFF. CDR3 in DNA: TGTGCCAGCCCTTCAGGGCTAGCGGAGGATGAGCAGTTCTTC.

This clonotype was seen repeatedly, ten times or more. The chain employs TRBV6-5 and TRBJ2-3; 7 bases are shared with TRBD2. This CDR3 has 16 amino acids. The V gene's germline CDR1 is MNHEY and CDR2 SVGAGI. The J segment lost 4 bases and the V segment lost 0 bases, leaving 7 bases of the junction unmatched. This CDR3 is CASSYSGLAVPDTQYF. The DNA for the CDR3 is TGTGCCAGCAGTTACTCCGGTCTAGCGGTCCCAGATACGCAGTATTTT.

The table lists this clonotype with many counts. The rearrangement joins TRBV9 to TRBJ2-7; 10 nucleotides match TRBD2. The V segment lost 3 bases and the J segment 0 bases; nucleotides outside the gene matches: 0. This CDR3 has 14 amino acids. Germline V CDR1 and CDR2: SGDLS, YYNGEE. CDR3 in DNA: TGTGCCAGCAGCGAGCGGGGGGGCTCCTACGAGCAGTACTTC. Translating it yields CASSERGGSYEQYF.

This clonotype was observed many times. This chain uses TRBV20-1 with TRBJ2-1; 12 bases are a match to TRBD2. The trim removed 0 bases at V and 4 bases at J, leaving 7 bases unmatched. This CDR3 comprises 17 residues. Germline values: CDR1 DFQATT, CDR2 SNEGSKA (reference sequence). The CDR3 DNA reads TGCAGTGCTAGAGATAGTGGGACTAGCGGGTTGTACAATGAGCAGTTCTTC. It specifies CSARDSGTSGLYNEQFF.

This clonotype was observed at least ten times. The J gene is TRBJ2-2, the V gene TRBV6-1; 7 nucleotides match TRBD2. The CDR3 spans 15 residues. Germline V gene lookup returns CDR1 MNHNS and CDR2 SASEGT. V lost 10 bases, J lost 3 bases, and 11 bases stayed unmatched. CDR3 loop: CATDPQRDHTGELFF. CDR3 nucleotides: TGTGCCACCGACCCCCAGCGGGACCACACCGGGGAGCTGTTTTTT.

This clonotype was counted a single time. V usage is TRBV12-3 or TRBV12-4 and J usage is TRBJ2-7, with D perhaps TRBD2 (5 bases). The J call is in doubt because the DNA end fits TRBJ2-1 better. The CDR3 length is 17 residues. This CDR3 reads CASSFLPMSGAGNEQFF. CDR3 coding DNA: TGTGCCAGCAGTTTCCTTCCTATGAGCGGAGCTGGCAATGAGCAGTTCTTC.

This clonotype turned up a few times. The genes are TRBV4-1 and TRBJ2-1; no reliable D call. The CDR3 has 16 residues. CDR1 and CDR2 from the germline V gene are MGHRA and YSYEKL. Trimming removed 3 bases from V and 0 bases from J, with 12 bases in between. The CDR3 reads CASSHGRTSSYNEQFF. Written as DNA, the CDR3 is TGCGCCAGCAGCCATGGGCGTACCTCCTCCTACAATGAGCAGTTCTTC.

This clonotype has a count of ten or more. This chain connects TRBV7-9 to TRBJ2-5, with D possibly called TRBD1 or TRBD2 (5 bases each). Germline values: CDR1 SEHNR, CDR2 FQNEAQ (reference sequence). CDR3 length equals 14 residues. V lost 4 bases and J lost 9, with 18 bases in between. CDR3 DNA: TGTGCCAGCAGCTCAGAGGGGTATCGGGCGCCCCAGTACTTC. It specifies CASSSEGYRAPQYF. Variable domain in full (rest from reference TRBV7-9 and TRBJ2-5): DTGVSQNPRHKITKRGQNVTFRCDPISEHNRLYWYRQTLGQGPEFLTYFQNEAQLEKSRLLSDRFSAERPKGSFSTLEIQRTEQGDSAMYLCASSSEGYRAPQYFGPGTRLLVL.

There are many counts of this clonotype. Here the CDR3 DNA reads TGTGCCAGCAGCCCTCCCCGGCTAGCGGGTTACCTAGACCAAGAGACCCAGTACTTC. Its protein is CASSPPRLAGYLDQETQYF. The chain has TRBV11-2 and TRBJ2-5; 8 nucleotides match TRBD2. V lost 5 bases and J lost 0; bases outside the gene matches: 17. The CDR3 consists of 19 residues. CDR1 SGHAT and CDR2 FQNNGV come from the germline V gene.

The table lists this clonotype with a count of one. This chain joins TRBV7-9 and TRBJ2-5; TRBD1 matches 7 bases. This CDR3 region has 14 residues. V lost 5 bases and J lost 4; bases outside the gene matches: 7. CDR1 is SEHNR, CDR2 FQNEAQ, per germline (reference sequence). CDR3 sequence: CASSQGQVAETQYF. The CDR3 coding sequence is TGTGCCAGCAGCCAAGGACAGGTAGCAGAGACCCAGTACTTC.

The gene calls are TRBV10-3 and TRBJ2-5; 9 positions agree with TRBD1. The germline V gene encodes CDR1 ENHRY and CDR2 SYGVKD. CDR3 length: 14 amino acids. Germline trimming cut 4 bases from V and 5 bases from J; bases unmatched to any gene: 5. Written as DNA, the CDR3 is TGTGCCATCAGTGCTGGACAGGGGTCCGAGACCCAGTACTTC. This translates into CAISAGQGSETQYF.

This clonotype was recorded many times. The rearrangement uses TRBV7-3 and TRBJ2-5; D remains ambiguous. V was pared by 5 bases and J by 2 bases, with 15 bases between. This CDR3 contains 15 residues. CDR1 and CDR2 from the germline V gene are SGHTA and FQGTGA. Here the CDR3 reads CASSHPTLVQETQYF. DNA for the CDR3: TGTGCCAGCAGCCACCCGACACTGGTTCAAGAGACCCAGTACTTC.

This clonotype showed up many times. The chain has TRBV6-5 and TRBJ2-2; D may be TRBD1 (6 bases). The CDR3 is 17 residues long. The germline V gene encodes CDR1 MNHEY and CDR2 SVGAGI. V was pared by 1 base and J by 0 bases, with 12 bases between. The CDR3 nucleotides read TGTGCCAGCAGTTACTTCGGGACAAGCGCGAACACCGGGGAGCTGTTTTTT. Its protein product is CASSYFGTSANTGELFF.

This clonotype has at least ten counts. The chain carries TRBV30 and TRBJ2-7, with unresolved D. Trimming removed 3 bases at V and 6 bases at J, with 12 bases between. The CDR3 covers 12 residues. Per germline, CDR1 GTSNPN and CDR2 SVGIG (reference sequence). The CDR3 loop reads CAWSWAEREQYF. DNA for the CDR3: TGTGCCTGGAGCTGGGCGGAGCGCGAGCAGTACTTC.

The genes are TRBV7-2 and TRBJ2-1, with D perhaps TRBD2 (5 bases). V was pared by 5 bases and J by 6 bases, with 17 bases between. From germline, CDR1 is SGHTA and CDR2 FQGNSA. CDR3 length: 15 residues. DNA for the CDR3: TGTGCCAGCAGCCAGACCGGGATTACTGTCAATGAGCAGTTCTTC. Encoded protein: CASSQTGITVNEQFF.

This chain joins TRBV4-1 and TRBJ1-6, with 8 bases lining up with TRBD1. The CDR3 covers 16 residues. The V gene's germline CDR1 is MGHRA and CDR2 YSYEKL. Trimming took 0 bases from V and 8 from J; bases not matched to a gene: 6. The CDR3 protein is CASSQEETGDDSPLHF. The DNA of the CDR3 is TGCGCCAGCAGCCAAGAGGAGACAGGGGATGATTCACCCCTCCACTTT.